Following are 6 T cell receptor beta chains from one sample sequenced in a study of shared clonotypes between healthy human individuals. TCRdb's copy holds only in-frame clones and misses some; the assay was immunoSEQ multiplex PCR. The sample consists of 2,500,000 or so clones, around 94% of them appearing once. The sequencing input was naive CD4+ T cells sorted from blood. Noted subset: CD45RA+ positively selected. These receptors were taken from a man younger than 30 in good health.

Points on this clone: Other DNA sequences in the sample encode the same CDR3. This sequence joins TRBV6-5 and TRBJ1-2; TRBD1 matches 10 bases. This CDR3 region has 14 residues. The J segment lost 3 bases and the V segment lost 6 bases, leaving 4 bases of the junction unmatched. CDR1 MNHEY and CDR2 SVGAGI come from the germline V gene. CDR3 sequence (DNA): TGTGCCAGCAGACGACAGGGGGCCGACTATGGCTACACCTTC. Its translation: CASRRQGADYGYTF.

This clone was recorded once. The rearrangement uses TRBV7-3 and TRBJ2-3, with D perhaps matching TRBD2 (5 bases). The CDR3 runs to 15 residues. CDR1 and CDR2 (germline): SGHTA, FQGTGA. Trimming pared 2 bases from V and 2 bases from J, leaving 11 bases between. CDR3 coding DNA: TGTGCCAGCAGCTTACGGGGATCGGACACAGATACGCAGTATTTT. Its protein is CASSLRGSDTDTQYF.

The chain uses TRBV2 and TRBJ2-7; 7 nucleotides agree with TRBD1. From germline, CDR1 is SNHLY and CDR2 FYNNEI. The CDR3 is made up of 13 amino acids. The J segment lost 6 bases and the V segment lost 6 bases, leaving 8 bases of the junction unmatched. In DNA form, the CDR3 reads TGTGCCAGCAGAGAAACAGGGGCTGGCGAGCAGTACTTC. Its protein product is CASRETGAGEQYF.

The gene calls are TRBV7-9 and TRBJ2-2; 8 nucleotides line up with TRBD2. CDR3 size: 16 residues. The trim removed 2 bases at V and 6 bases at J, leaving 8 bases unmatched. Per germline, CDR1 SEHNR and CDR2 FQNEAQ (reference sequence). The CDR3 DNA reads TGTGCCAGCAGCTTAATCGGCGGGGGGATTGCCGGGGAGCTGTTTTTT. Protein product: CASSLIGGGIAGELFF.

The rearrangement uses TRBV6-1 and TRBJ1-2; tentatively, D is TRBD1 (5 bases). This CDR3 contains 14 residues. Germline V gives CDR1 MNHNS, CDR2 SASEGT. V was clipped by 4 bases and J by 7 bases, with 16 bases between them. The CDR3 loop is CASSVSQDRSGYTF. CDR3 DNA sequence: TGTGCCAGCAGTGTTTCACAGGATAGGAGTGGCTACACCTTC.

CDR3: CASSPRLAPQETQYF. The CDR3 coding sequence is TGTGCCAGCAGCCCTAGACTAGCGCCCCAAGAGACCCAGTACTTC. The J gene is TRBJ2-5, the V gene TRBV7-9; 8 positions agree with TRBD2. CDR3 length: 15 amino acids. V lost 5 bases to trimming and J lost 1 base; unmatched junction nucleotides: 6. Germline V lookup: CDR1 SEHNR, CDR2 FQNEAQ (reference sequence).